The clone carrying this TCR beta chain occurred many times. Antigen specificity is unknown. The data originate from a study of identical twins. Template switching supplied a universal primer site; unique molecular identifiers were carried on the cDNA. TCRdb fed the 5' RACE reads into MiXCR, producing one record per CDR3 protein. The data contain 250,000 to 300,000 distinct CDR3 sequences, over 8.5% of them seen just once; the ten biggest clones take up roughly 7%. Looked up from germline, CDR1 is SQVTM and CDR2 is ANQGSEA. V was clipped by 5 bases and J by 7 bases; unmatched bases: 7. The CDR3 loop spans 13 amino acids. General observations from the study: Conclusions were based on cross-sectional statistical analysis, without following the same donors. In cord blood, abundant beta clonotypes had fewer insertions; memory showed no trend.

This sample also belongs to another study, concerning yellow fever vaccine responses in identical twins. That paper states: Reported findings indicate that twins' vaccine T cell responses seemed partially convergent, partially personalized.

The rearrangement uses TRBV29-1 and TRBJ1-2; 10 bases are shared with TRBD1. The specimen sequenced was CD8+ T cells sorted from blood. The receptor comes from a woman under 30 in good health. The CDR3 nucleotides are TGCAGCGTTACTCGACAGGGGGCGCCTGGCTACACCTTC. Protein sequence: CSVTRQGAPGYTF.